A single sample is the source of the 18 T cell receptor beta chains below, sequenced in a study of shared clonotypes between healthy human individuals. The protocol was immunoSEQ multiplex PCR, while the TCRdb copy is restricted to in-frame clones and leaves out a portion. The repertoire includes about 2.4 million clones, over 85% of them detected once, and about 0.13% sits in the top ten. Sequenced: naive CD4+ T cells sorted from blood. Described subset: CD45RA+ positively selected. The receptors come from a man aged 18 to 29 in good health.

The rearrangement joins TRBV6-5 to TRBJ2-7; D is ambiguous. The CDR3 runs to 14 residues. Germline V lookup: CDR1 MNHEY, CDR2 SVGAGI. Trimming removed 3 bases at V and 0 bases at J, with 9 bases between. Here the CDR3 reads CASSYLAYSYEQYF. The DNA of the CDR3 is TGTGCCAGCAGTTATTTGGCATACTCCTACGAGCAGTACTTC.

This clone turned up a few times. This chain connects TRBV27 to TRBJ2-7, with 10 bases fitting TRBD2. Germline CDR1 and CDR2: MNHEY and SMNVEV (reference sequence). The junction had 9 bases not matched to a gene; V was cut back by 6 bases and J by 1 base. This CDR3 is 16 amino acids long. Here the CDR3 reads CASSPQLAGLSYEQYF. Here the CDR3 DNA reads TGTGCCAGCAGCCCCCAACTAGCGGGACTATCCTACGAGCAGTACTTC.

This clone was counted only a few times. V gene TRBV18 combines with J gene TRBJ1-6; weak D call: TRBD1 (5 bases). V lost 3 bases and J lost 15, with 15 bases in between. The CDR3 loop spans 13 amino acids. Looked up from germline, CDR1 is KGHSH and CDR2 is LQKENI. Here the CDR3 DNA reads TGTGCCAGCTCACCGGCAGGGTCTAACTACCTCCACTTT. Translating it yields CASSPAGSNYLHF.

The chain uses TRBV5-1 and TRBJ1-1; TRBD1 matches 7 bases. V lost 2 bases, J lost 4 bases, and 8 bases stayed unmatched. Germline V gene sequence: CDR1 SGHRS, CDR2 YFSETQ. The CDR3 totals 15 residues. Here the CDR3 DNA reads TGCGCCAGCAGCTTTACAGGGGAAGGCTCCACTGAAGCTTTCTTT. Residues: CASSFTGEGSTEAFF.

V gene TRBV5-5 combines with J gene TRBJ1-2; 10 bases line up with TRBD1. The V and J ends lost 5 bases and 6 bases, in that order; junction bases with no gene match: 7. The CDR3 sequence is 14 residues long. CDR1 SGHKS and CDR2 YYEKEE come from the germline V gene (reference sequence). The CDR3 region has the DNA TGTGCCAGCAGAGTACCGGGACAGGGGAATGGCTACACCTTC. Encoded protein: CASRVPGQGNGYTF.

This clone has just a few counts. This chain connects TRBV19 to TRBJ1-1, with no clear D. Trimming cost V 6 bases and J 1 base, with 12 bases left between them. CDR1 and CDR2 from the germline V gene are LNHDA and SQIVND (reference sequence). This CDR3 is built from 14 residues. The CDR3 loop reads CASREVGSNTEAFF. The CDR3 DNA reads TGTGCCAGTAGGGAGGTCGGGTCGAACACTGAAGCTTTCTTT.

On this clone itself: The same CDR3 is also encoded by other DNA sequences in this sample. The CDR3 sequence: CASSLEGATEAFF. In nucleotides, the CDR3 is TGTGCCAGCAGCTTAGAGGGAGCTACTGAAGCTTTCTTT. The chain joins TRBV7-9 to TRBJ1-1; D gene ambiguous. The CDR3 sequence is 13 residues long. V gave up 1 base and J gave up 5 bases, with 8 bases separating them. The V gene's germline CDR1 is SEHNR and CDR2 FQNEAQ (reference sequence).

The genes are TRBV2 and TRBJ2-5, with 7 bases fitting TRBD1. The trim removed 4 bases at V and 7 bases at J, leaving 12 bases unmatched. In germline, CDR1 is SNHLY, CDR2 FYNNEI. The CDR3 has 15 amino acids. The CDR3 sequence: CASSAERQGIGTQYF. CDR3 DNA sequence: TGTGCCAGCAGTGCGGAAAGACAGGGAATAGGGACCCAGTACTTC.

In the case of this clone: The same CDR3 also results from other DNA sequences found in this sample. V usage is TRBV27 and J usage is TRBJ1-2; unclear D gene. This CDR3 contains 14 residues. Germline lookup yields CDR1 MNHEY and CDR2 SMNVEV (reference sequence). Trimming took 3 bases from V and 0 from J, leaving 8 bases between them. CDR3 nucleotide sequence: TGTGCCAGCAGTTTGCGGGGAGCTAACTATGGCTACACCTTC. This encodes CASSLRGANYGYTF.

The chain is built from TRBV29-1 and TRBJ1-1; TRBD1 might be the D (5 bases). Germline V gives CDR1 SQVTM, CDR2 ANQGSEA. V was trimmed by 7 bases and J by 3 bases, leaving 21 bases between them. The CDR3 contains 15 residues. The CDR3 region is CSALGRGSGYTEAFF. The CDR3 region has the DNA TGCAGCGCATTGGGAAGGGGTTCGGGGTACACTGAAGCTTTCTTT.

V usage is TRBV11-3 and J usage is TRBJ2-1; a weak D match, TRBD2 (6 bases). CDR1 is SGHNT, CDR2 YENEEA, per germline. The CDR3 is made up of 14 amino acids. The V end lost 1 base, the J end lost 7 bases, and 11 bases lay between the germline ends. The CDR3 DNA follows: TGTGCCAGCAGCTTAGGTGTCGCGGGGAATGAGCAGTTCTTC. Residues: CASSLGVAGNEQFF.

The chain is built from TRBV11-2 and TRBJ2-1, with 8 nucleotides matching TRBD2. The CDR3 runs to 16 residues. The ends lost 5 bases at V and 7 bases at J; junction bases unmatched: 13. Per the germline V gene, CDR1 is SGHAT and CDR2 is FQNNGV. This CDR3 is CASSQLAGLGGNEQFF. The CDR3 DNA reads as TGTGCCAGCAGCCAACTTGCGGGACTAGGGGGTAATGAGCAGTTCTTC.

The chain recombines TRBV6-1 with TRBJ1-1; no definite D call. Trimming took off 0 bases at V and 1 base at J, with 15 bases between the two ends. CDR1 is MNHNS and CDR2 is SASEGT in the germline V gene. CDR3 size: 17 residues. CDR3 region: CASSEALSTIPNTEAFF. The DNA of the CDR3 is TGTGCCAGCAGTGAAGCGCTTTCAACCATTCCGAACACTGAAGCTTTCTTT.

The chain couples TRBV7-9 to TRBJ2-3; 7 bases are shared with TRBD1. Germline V gives CDR1 SEHNR, CDR2 FQNEAQ (reference sequence). The junction had 10 bases not matched to a gene; V was cut back by 0 bases and J by 4 bases. The CDR3 extends over 17 amino acids. For the CDR3, the DNA is TGTGCCAGCAGCTTAGCTCTGGTAGGGGGCCTCCCAGATACGCAGTATTTT. Amino acid sequence: CASSLALVGGLPDTQYF. Complete variable domain (other parts from reference TRBV7-9 and TRBJ2-3): DTGVSQNPRHKITKRGQNVTFRCDPISEHNRLYWYRQTLGQGPEFLTYFQNEAQLEKSRLLSDRFSAERPKGSFSTLEIQRTEQGDSAMYLCASSLALVGGLPDTQYFGPGTRLTVL.

The chain carries TRBV6-6 and TRBJ1-1; TRBD1 might be the D (6 bases). V was clipped by 6 bases and J by 7 bases, with 15 bases between them. Germline V lookup: CDR1 MNHNY, CDR2 SVGAGI (reference sequence). The CDR3 totals 13 residues. CDR3: CASRGGWELEAFF. The CDR3 DNA reads TGTGCCAGCAGAGGGGGTTGGGAACTTGAAGCTTTCTTT.

This sequence joins TRBV7-9 and TRBJ2-3; 9 bases are shared with TRBD2. Trimming took 6 bases from V and 2 from J; bases not matched to a gene: 12. The CDR3 runs 17 residues. Germline V gene lookup returns CDR1 SEHNR and CDR2 FQNEAQ (reference sequence). The CDR3 is CASRPYLLAGFTDTQYF. The CDR3 nucleotides read TGTGCCAGCAGACCCTACCTCCTAGCGGGATTCACAGATACGCAGTATTTT.

V is TRBV5-1 and J is TRBJ2-1, with D tentatively TRBD2 (5 bases). Germline V gives CDR1 SGHRS, CDR2 YFSETQ. CDR3 length: 15 amino acids. The germline V and J ends were trimmed by 3 bases and 4 bases, with 14 bases remaining between them. The CDR3 bases are TGCGCCAGCAGCTCCTTGAGCGGTTCTTACAATGAGCAGTTCTTC. Translated, it gives CASSSLSGSYNEQFF.

This CDR3 is CASSPMSTGGDEQYF. DNA of the CDR3: TGTGCCAGCTCACCAATGTCGACAGGGGGAGACGAGCAGTACTTC. The chain combines TRBV18 with TRBJ2-7; 9 nucleotides align to TRBD1. This CDR3 has 15 amino acids. J was trimmed by 5 bases and V by 2 bases; bases with no gene match: 7. Germline V gene lookup returns CDR1 KGHSH and CDR2 LQKENI. The whole variable domain, filled in from reference TRBV18 and TRBJ2-7, reads NAGVMQNPRHLVRRRGQEARLRCSPMKGHSHVYWYRQLPEEGLKFMVYLQKENIIDESGMPKERFSAEFPKEGPSILRIQQVVRGDSAAYFCASSPMSTGGDEQYFGPGTRLTVT.